Given below is one T cell receptor beta chain in context. This sample is drawn from a study of blood T cell repertoires in COVID-19. Overall study context: The origin of the acute and convalescent COVID-19 samples was the United States, Italy and Spain.

Trimming removed 3 bases at V and 2 bases at J, with 9 bases between. This CDR3 region has 13 residues. Per germline, CDR1 SGHTS and CDR2 YDEGEE. Authors' processing steps: The authors estimated nucleated cell counts from reference gene primer amplification. TCRdb keeps only in-frame clones here, not all; method: immunoSEQ multiplex PCR. V, J and clone size reflect that table, while D and trimming were determined from the DNA. This table holds roughly 30,000 clones, 70% to 90% found once. This rearrangement joins TRBV5-8 to TRBJ2-7; D not resolved. The receptor's source is a man aged 65-85 years with acute or convalescent COVID-19. Sample: peripheral blood. DNA of the CDR3: TGTGCCAGCAGCTGGCGGCGTACCTACGAGCAGTACTTC. Encoded protein: CASSWRRTYEQYF.